The clone carrying this T cell receptor (beta chain) was observed once. V lost 4 bases to trimming and J lost 1 base; unmatched junction nucleotides: 8. The V gene's germline CDR1 is MNHEY and CDR2 SMNVEV (reference sequence). The CDR3 runs to 16 residues. This entry comes from a study of blood T cell repertoires in COVID-19. Study-wide background: The origin of the acute and convalescent COVID-19 samples was the United States, Italy and Spain.

Authors' analysis steps: Amplified reference gene primers provided the basis for estimating nucleated cell counts. The protocol was immunoSEQ multiplex PCR, while the TCRdb copy is restricted to in-frame clones and leaves out a portion. That table is the source of V, J and clone size, and D and trimming were worked out from the DNA. The table shows around 320,000 clones, with roughly nine tenths occurring only once. During active infection, Seattle patients enrolled and were then monitored through disease. Sequenced material: peripheral blood. The clonotype originates from a woman between 25 and 40 years old with COVID-19, enrolled during active disease. The chain uses TRBV27 and TRBJ1-1, with 8 bases that match TRBD1. CDR3 DNA sequence: TGTGCCAGCAGTTACCTCCCCGGGACAGGGAACACTGAAGCTTTCTTT. It is translated as CASSYLPGTGNTEAFF.